This T cell receptor (beta chain) comes out of a study of T cell clonotyping in hematopoietic cell transplantation. Recipient blood drawn about 28 days pretransplant and days 30, 100, 180 after. Measured with immunoSEQ multiplex PCR; TCRdb has only the in-frame clones, and not every one. The top ten clones hold 25% to 30% of a sample with 5,700 or so clones, 66% of them seen once. With respect to this clone: Its antigen remains unknown.

Findings of the study overall: Few recipient clonotypes overlapped donors; over 97% were de novo at given depth. Broader posttransplant TCR repertoire diversity was predicted by graft donor and pretransplant recipient Inverse Simpson Index values. No sorting was done, leaving CD4 and CD8 contributions mixed.

Source: PBMCs, taken 180 days after allogeneic stem cell transplant. The receptor's source is a male patient aged 50 to 59 who had an allogeneic stem cell transplant from an unrelated donor, so the T cells may come from the graft donor. Some clones in this sample may be carry-over from other donors' samples.

The CDR3 sequence is CAWSGSPAGQPQHF. CDR3 nucleotide sequence: TGTGCCTGGAGTGGGAGTCCGGCGGGCCAGCCCCAGCATTTT. The chain joins TRBV30 to TRBJ1-5; the D is unclear. This CDR3 is 14 amino acids long. Looked up from germline, CDR1 is GTSNPN and CDR2 is SVGIG (reference sequence). Trimming pared 1 base from V and 7 bases from J, leaving 14 bases between.